This is a list of T cell receptor beta chains from one sample in a study of T cell responses to AZD1222 COVID-19 vaccine. TCRdb's table, derived via immunoSEQ multiplex PCR, lists solely in-frame clones and lacks some. This table holds 100,000 to 150,000 clones, approximately 90% found once. The sample was peripheral blood, taken on day 0 of AZD1222 vaccination. The receptors stem from an adult in good health. Both conserved end residues are part of each CDR3.

TRBJ1-6 TRBV20-1 CSARPLASLHF
TRBJ2-2 TRBV7-2 CASSPTRNTGELFF
TRBJ2-3 TRBV28 CASSSGSPTDTQYF
TRBJ1-5 TRBV27 CASRPNTGVGNQPQHF
TRBJ2-1 TRBV20-1 CSAGQLDEQFF
TRBJ2-2 TRBV7-3 CASSSPTSSNTGELFF
TRBJ2-7 TRBV5-8 CASTLSPVLSYEQYF
TRBJ2-3 TRBV6-5 CATNSGIRDTQYF
TRBJ2-3 TRBV6-5 CASSPDYRTDTQYF
TRBJ1-2 TRBV25-1 CASSDTGGADYGYTF
TRBJ1-5 TRBV27 CASSRFGGQPQHF
TRBJ1-5 TRBV27 CASNKQGALGQPQHF
TRBJ1-5 TRBV18 CASSESGRGPQPQHF
TRBJ1-2 TRBV24-1 CATQGSNYGYTF
TRBJ2-2 TRBV18 CASSPNGVGYTGELFF
TRBJ1-2 TRBV10-1 CARGAGDYGYTF
TRBJ2-7 TRBV3-1/TRBV3-2 CASSQSGFSYEQYF
TRBJ1-5 TRBV28 CASRPADGLTQPQHF
TRBJ2-7 TRBV20-1 CSGGQTYEQYF
TRBJ2-5 TRBV27 CASSLSVADQETQYF
TRBJ2-7 TRBV19 CASSIREGAEQYF
TRBJ2-3 TRBV2 CASSPTSGRATQYF
TRBJ1-3 TRBV29-1 CSVETGGTSTGNTIYF
TRBJ2-7 TRBV3-1/TRBV3-2 CASSHDWTPYEQYF
TRBJ2-1 TRBV27 CASSIDPYGDNEQFF
TRBJ2-5 TRBV7-8 CASSLVASQTQYF
TRBJ2-7 TRBV28 CASSFRGRPYEQYF
TRBJ2-7 TRBV27 CASSSDRGYAQYF
TRBJ1-2 TRBV19 CASSQGAEDYGYTF
TRBJ2-3 TRBV19 CASSIGRTDTQYF
TRBJ2-1 TRBV2 CASSRRFGNEQFF
TRBJ1-5 TRBV28 CASSLRQPQHF
TRBJ2-5 TRBV7-9 CASSLIGSETQYF
TRBJ2-3 TRBV7-2 CASSLVPATETSTDTQYF
TRBJ1-5 TRBV20-1 CSASSRGGQPQHF
TRBJ2-5 TRBV6-6 CASSPDLGFGTSGAETQYF
TRBJ1-3 TRBV9 CASSPDTSSGNTIYF
TRBJ2-3 TRBV19 CASSIGLGGRNTDTQYF
TRBJ1-2 TRBV7-9 CASSSGGGYTF
TRBJ1-1 TRBV5-1 CASSLGTGIGTEAFF
TRBJ2-2 TRBV7-9 CASSLAAGAGELFF
TRBJ1-4 TRBV28 CASSSRETNEKLFF
TRBJ2-3 TRBV7-8 CASSAELAGLTDTQYF